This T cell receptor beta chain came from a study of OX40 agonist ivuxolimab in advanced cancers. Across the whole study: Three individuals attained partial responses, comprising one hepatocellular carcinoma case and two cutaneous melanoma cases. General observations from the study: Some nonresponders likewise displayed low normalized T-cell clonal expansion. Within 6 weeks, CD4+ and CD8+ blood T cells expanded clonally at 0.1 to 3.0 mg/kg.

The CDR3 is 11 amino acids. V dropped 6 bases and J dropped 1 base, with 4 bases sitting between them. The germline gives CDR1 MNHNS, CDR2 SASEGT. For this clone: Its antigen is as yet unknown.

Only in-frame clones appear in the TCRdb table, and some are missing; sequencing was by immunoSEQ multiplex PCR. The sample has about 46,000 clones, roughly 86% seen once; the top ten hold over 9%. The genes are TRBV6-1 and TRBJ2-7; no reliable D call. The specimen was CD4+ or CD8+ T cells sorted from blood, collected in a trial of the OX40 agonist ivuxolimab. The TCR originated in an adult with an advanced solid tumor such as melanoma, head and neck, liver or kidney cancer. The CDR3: CASRISYEQYF. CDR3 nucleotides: TGTGCCAGCAGAATATCCTACGAGCAGTACTTC.